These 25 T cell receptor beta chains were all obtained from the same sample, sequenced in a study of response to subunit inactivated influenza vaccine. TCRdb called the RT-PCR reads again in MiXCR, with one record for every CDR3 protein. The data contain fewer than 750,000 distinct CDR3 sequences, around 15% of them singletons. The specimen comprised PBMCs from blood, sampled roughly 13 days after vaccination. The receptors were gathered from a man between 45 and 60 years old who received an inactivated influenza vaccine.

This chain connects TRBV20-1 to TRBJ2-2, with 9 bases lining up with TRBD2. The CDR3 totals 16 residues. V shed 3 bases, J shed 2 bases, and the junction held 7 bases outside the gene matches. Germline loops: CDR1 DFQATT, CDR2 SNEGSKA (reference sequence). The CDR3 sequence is CSASILAGLNTGELFF. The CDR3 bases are TGCAGTGCTAGCATACTAGCGGGCCTCAACACCGGGGAGCTGTTTTTT.

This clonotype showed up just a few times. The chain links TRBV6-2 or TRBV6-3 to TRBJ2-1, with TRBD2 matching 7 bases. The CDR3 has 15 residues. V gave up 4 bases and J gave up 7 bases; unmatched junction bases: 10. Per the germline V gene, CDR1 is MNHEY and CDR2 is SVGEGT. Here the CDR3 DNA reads TGTGCCAGCAGTTTAGAAGCGGGGACCTGGAATGAGCAGTTCTTC. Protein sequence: CASSLEAGTWNEQFF.

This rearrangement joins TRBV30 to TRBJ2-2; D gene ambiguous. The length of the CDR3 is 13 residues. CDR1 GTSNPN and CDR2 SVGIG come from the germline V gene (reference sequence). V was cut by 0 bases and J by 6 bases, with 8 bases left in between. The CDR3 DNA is TGTGCCTGGAGTGTACAGACCGCCGGGGAGCTGTTTTTT. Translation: CAWSVQTAGELFF.

CDR3 sequence: CASGRIGENQPQHF. As DNA, the CDR3 is TGCGCCAGCGGGCGCATCGGGGAAAATCAGCCCCAGCATTTT. V and J are TRBV10-2 and TRBJ1-5; D ambiguous. Per germline, CDR1 WSHSY and CDR2 SAAADI. CDR3 length equals 14 residues. Trimming pared 8 bases from V and 4 bases from J, leaving 15 bases between.

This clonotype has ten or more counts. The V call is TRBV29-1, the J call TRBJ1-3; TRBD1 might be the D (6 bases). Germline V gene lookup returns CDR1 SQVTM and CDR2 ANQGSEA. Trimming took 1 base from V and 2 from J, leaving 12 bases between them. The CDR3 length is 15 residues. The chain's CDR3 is CSVEASGAAGNTIYF. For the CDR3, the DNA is TGCAGCGTTGAAGCGTCAGGGGCGGCTGGAAACACCATATATTTT.

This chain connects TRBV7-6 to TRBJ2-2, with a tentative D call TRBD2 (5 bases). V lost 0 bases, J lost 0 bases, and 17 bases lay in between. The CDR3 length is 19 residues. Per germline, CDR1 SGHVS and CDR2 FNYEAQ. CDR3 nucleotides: TGTGCCAGCAGCTTAGCGCCTGGTGCTAGCACACCGAACACCGGGGAGCTGTTTTTT. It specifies CASSLAPGASTPNTGELFF.

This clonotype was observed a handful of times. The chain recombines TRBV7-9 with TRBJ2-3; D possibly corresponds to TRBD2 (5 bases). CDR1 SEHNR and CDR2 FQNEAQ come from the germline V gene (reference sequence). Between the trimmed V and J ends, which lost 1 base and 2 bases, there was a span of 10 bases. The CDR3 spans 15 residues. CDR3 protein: CASSLELDHTDTQYF. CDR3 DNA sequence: TGTGCCAGCAGCTTAGAACTAGATCACACAGATACGCAGTATTTT.

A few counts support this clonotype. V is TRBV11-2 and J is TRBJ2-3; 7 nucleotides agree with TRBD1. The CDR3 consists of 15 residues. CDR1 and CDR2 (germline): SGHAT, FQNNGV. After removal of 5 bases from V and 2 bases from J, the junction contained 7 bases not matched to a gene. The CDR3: CASSPQTGPTDTQYF. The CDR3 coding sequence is TGTGCCAGCAGCCCTCAGACAGGGCCCACAGATACGCAGTATTTT.

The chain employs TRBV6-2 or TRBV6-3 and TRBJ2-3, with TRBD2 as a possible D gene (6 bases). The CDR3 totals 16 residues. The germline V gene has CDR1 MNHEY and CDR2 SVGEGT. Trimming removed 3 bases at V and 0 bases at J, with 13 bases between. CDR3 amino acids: CASSYQAGRSTDTQYF. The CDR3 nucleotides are TGTGCCAGCAGTTATCAGGCGGGGAGGAGCACAGATACGCAGTATTTT.

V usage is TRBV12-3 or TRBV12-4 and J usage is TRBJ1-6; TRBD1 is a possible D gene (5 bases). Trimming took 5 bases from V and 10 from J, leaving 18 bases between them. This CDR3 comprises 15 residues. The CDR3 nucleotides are TGTGCCAGCAGTGTGAGAGGAGGGGTAGGGTCACCCCTCCACTTT. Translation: CASSVRGGVGSPLHF.

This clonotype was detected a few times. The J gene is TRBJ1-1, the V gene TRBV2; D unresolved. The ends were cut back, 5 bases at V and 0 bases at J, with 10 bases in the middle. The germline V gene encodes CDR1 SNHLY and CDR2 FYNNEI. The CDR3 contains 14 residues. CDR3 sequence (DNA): TGTGCCAGCAGTTGGGCAAGTTTGAACACTGAAGCTTTCTTT. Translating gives CASSWASLNTEAFF.

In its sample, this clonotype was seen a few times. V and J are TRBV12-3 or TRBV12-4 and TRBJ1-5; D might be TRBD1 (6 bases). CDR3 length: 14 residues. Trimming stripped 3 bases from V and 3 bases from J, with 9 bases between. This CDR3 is CASSFGDNNQPQHF. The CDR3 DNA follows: TGTGCCAGCAGTTTCGGGGACAACAATCAGCCCCAGCATTTT.

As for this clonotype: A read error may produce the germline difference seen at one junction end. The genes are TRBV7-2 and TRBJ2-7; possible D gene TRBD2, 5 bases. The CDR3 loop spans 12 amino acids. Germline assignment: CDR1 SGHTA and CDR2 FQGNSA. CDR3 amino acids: CSSSGRFYEQYF. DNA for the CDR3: TGTTCCAGCAGCGGACGATTCTACGAGCAGTACTTC. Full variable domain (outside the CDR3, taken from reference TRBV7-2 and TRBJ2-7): GAGVSQSPSNKVTEKGKDVELRCDPISGHTALYWYRQSLGQGLEFLIYFQGNSAPDKSGLPSDRFSAERTGGSVSTLTIQRTQQEDSAVYLCSSSGRFYEQYFGPGTRLTVT.

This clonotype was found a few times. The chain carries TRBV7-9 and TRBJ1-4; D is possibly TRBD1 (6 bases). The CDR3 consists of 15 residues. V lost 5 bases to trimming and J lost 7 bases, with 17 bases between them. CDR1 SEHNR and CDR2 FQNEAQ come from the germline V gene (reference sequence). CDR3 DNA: TGTGCCAGCAGCCCAACAGGGCTTAATGGTGAAAAACTGTTTTTT. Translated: CASSPTGLNGEKLFF. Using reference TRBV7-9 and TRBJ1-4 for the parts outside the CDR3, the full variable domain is DTGVSQNPRHKITKRGQNVTFRCDPISEHNRLYWYRQTLGQGPEFLTYFQNEAQLEKSRLLSDRFSAERPKGSFSTLEIQRTEQGDSAMYLCASSPTGLNGEKLFFGSGTQLSVL.

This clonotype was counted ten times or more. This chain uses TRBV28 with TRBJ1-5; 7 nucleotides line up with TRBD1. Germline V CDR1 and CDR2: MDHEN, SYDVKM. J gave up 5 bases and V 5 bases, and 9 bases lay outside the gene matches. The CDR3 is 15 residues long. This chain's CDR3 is CASSRADRVDQPQHF. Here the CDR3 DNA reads TGTGCCAGCAGTCGCGCCGACAGGGTAGATCAGCCCCAGCATTTT. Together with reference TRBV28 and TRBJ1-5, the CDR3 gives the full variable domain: DVKVTQSSRYLVKRTGEKVFLECVQDMDHENMFWYRQDPGLGLRLIYFSYDVKMKEKGDIPEGYSVSREKKERFSLILESASTNQTSMYLCASSRADRVDQPQHFGDGTRLSIL.

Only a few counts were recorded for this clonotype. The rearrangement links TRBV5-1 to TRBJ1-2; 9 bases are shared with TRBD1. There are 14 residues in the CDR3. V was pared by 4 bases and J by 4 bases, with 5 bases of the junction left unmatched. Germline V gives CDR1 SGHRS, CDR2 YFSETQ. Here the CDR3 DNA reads TGCGCCAGCAGCCACGGACAGGGGACCTATGGCTACACCTTC. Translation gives CASSHGQGTYGYTF.

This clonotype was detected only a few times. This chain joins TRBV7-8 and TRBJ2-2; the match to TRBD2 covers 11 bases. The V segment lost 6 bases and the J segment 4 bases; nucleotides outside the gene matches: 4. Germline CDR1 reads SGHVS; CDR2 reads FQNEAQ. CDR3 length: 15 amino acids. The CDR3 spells CASRRLAGFTGELFF. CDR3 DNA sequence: TGTGCCAGCAGACGACTAGCGGGGTTCACCGGGGAGCTGTTTTTT.

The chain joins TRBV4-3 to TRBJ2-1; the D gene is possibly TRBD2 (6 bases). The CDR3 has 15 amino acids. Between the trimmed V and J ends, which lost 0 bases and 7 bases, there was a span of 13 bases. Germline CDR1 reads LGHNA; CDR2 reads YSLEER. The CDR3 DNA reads TGCGCCAGCAGCCAAGAGAGACTAGTTTGGAATGAGCAGTTCTTC. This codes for CASSQERLVWNEQFF.

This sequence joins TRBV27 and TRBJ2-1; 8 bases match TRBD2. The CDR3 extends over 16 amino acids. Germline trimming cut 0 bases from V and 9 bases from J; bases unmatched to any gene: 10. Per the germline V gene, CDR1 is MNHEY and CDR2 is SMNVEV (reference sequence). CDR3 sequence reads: CASSLSNGGAPGEQFF. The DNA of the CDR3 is TGTGCCAGCAGTTTATCAAACGGGGGGGCCCCGGGTGAGCAGTTCTTC.

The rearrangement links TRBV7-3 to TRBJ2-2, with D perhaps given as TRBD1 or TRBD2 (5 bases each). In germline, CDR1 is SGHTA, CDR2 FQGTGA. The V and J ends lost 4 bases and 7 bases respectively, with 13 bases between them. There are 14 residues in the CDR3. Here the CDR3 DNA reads TGTGCCAGCAGCTACTCCGGGACCCACGGGGAGCTGTTTTTT. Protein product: CASSYSGTHGELFF.

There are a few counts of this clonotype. The CDR3 DNA follows: TGTGCCAGCGAATACCAGGGGGGCCGAGAGCAGTACTTC. Encoded protein: CASEYQGGREQYF. The chain has TRBV6-1 and TRBJ2-7, with D possibly TRBD1 on 7 matching bases. Per the germline V gene, CDR1 is MNHNS and CDR2 is SASEGT. The CDR3 length is 13 residues. V was cut by 8 bases and J by 7 bases, with 18 bases left in between.

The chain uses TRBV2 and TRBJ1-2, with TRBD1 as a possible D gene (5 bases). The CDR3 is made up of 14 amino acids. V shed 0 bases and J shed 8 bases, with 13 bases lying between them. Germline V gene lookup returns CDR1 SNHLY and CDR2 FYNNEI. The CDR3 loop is CASSEATGRGGYTF. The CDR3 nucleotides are TGTGCCAGCAGTGAAGCTACGGGGCGCGGAGGCTACACCTTC.

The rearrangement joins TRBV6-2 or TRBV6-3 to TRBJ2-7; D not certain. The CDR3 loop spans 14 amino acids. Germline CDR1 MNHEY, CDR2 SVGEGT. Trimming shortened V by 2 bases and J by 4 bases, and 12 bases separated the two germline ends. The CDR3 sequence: CASSYRAAAYEQYF. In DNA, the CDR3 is TGTGCCAGCAGTTACAGGGCGGCAGCTTACGAGCAGTACTTC.

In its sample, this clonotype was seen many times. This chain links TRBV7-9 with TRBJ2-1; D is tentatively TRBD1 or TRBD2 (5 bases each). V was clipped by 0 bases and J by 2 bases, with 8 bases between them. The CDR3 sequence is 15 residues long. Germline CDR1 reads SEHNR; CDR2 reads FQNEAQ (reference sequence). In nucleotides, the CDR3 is TGTGCCAGCAGCTTAGCTCTGGGGGCCTACAATGAGCAGTTCTTC. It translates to CASSLALGAYNEQFF. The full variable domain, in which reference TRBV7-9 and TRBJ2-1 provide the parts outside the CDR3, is DTGVSQNPRHKITKRGQNVTFRCDPISEHNRLYWYRQTLGQGPEFLTYFQNEAQLEKSRLLSDRFSAERPKGSFSTLEIQRTEQGDSAMYLCASSLALGAYNEQFFGPGTRLTVL.

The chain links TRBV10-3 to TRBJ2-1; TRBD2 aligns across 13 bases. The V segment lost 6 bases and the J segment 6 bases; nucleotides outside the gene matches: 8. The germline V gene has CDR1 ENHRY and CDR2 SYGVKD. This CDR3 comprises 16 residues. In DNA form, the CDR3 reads TGTGCCATCAGCCGGACTAGCGGGAGTGGGGGCAATGAGCAGTTCTTC. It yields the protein CAISRTSGSGGNEQFF.